These T cell receptor beta chains were read from a single sample in a study of blood T cell repertoires in COVID-19. TCRdb's table, derived via immunoSEQ multiplex PCR, lists solely in-frame clones and lacks some. The sample lists 150,000 to 200,000 clones, approximately 87% seen once, with approximately 9.9% in the top ten. Sequencing was carried out using peripheral blood. The receptors were gathered from an older woman with COVID-19, enrolled during active disease. Both conserved end residues are part of each CDR3. A D gene is named only where the DNA matches it firmly. Size tells how often a clone was seen (once, few, many) or the class of an expanded clone, and some rows leave it out.

>TRBJ2-7|TRBD1|-|TRBV5-1
TGCGCCAGCAGCTACTCAGGGGGTATTGAGCAGTACTTC
CASSYSGGIEQYF
>TRBJ2-5|-|-|TRBV5-1
TGCGCCAGCAGCTTAAGACAGGCCCTTTGGGGCCAAGAGACCCAGTACTTC
CASSLRQALWGQETQYF
>TRBJ2-7|-|-|TRBV11-3
TGTGCCAGCAGCTTAGATCTACTAGGGAAAAACTTCTACGAGCAGTACTTC
CASSLDLLGKNFYEQYF
>TRBJ1-3|TRBD1|-|TRBV29-1
TGCAGCGCTGCCCCCGACAGGGCGAACACCATATATTTT
CSAAPDRANTIYF
>TRBJ1-3|-|-|TRBV11-2
TGTGCCAGCAGCTTTCCCCCTAGTCCTGGAAACACCATATATTTT
CASSFPPSPGNTIYF
>TRBJ1-2|TRBD1|-|TRBV7-7
TGTGCTAGCAGCTCCGCAGGAGGGACAGAGTATGGCTACACCTTC
CASSSAGGTEYGYTF
>TRBJ2-5|-|-|TRBV19
TGTGCCAGTAGTATAGATGGGGTAGCGCGCATCCAAGAGACCCAGTACTTC
CASSIDGVARIQETQYF
>TRBJ2-7|-|once|TRBV10-1
TGCGCCAGCAGCAGTAGACTGGACTACGAGCAGTACTTC
CASSSRLDYEQYF
>TRBJ2-5|TRBD2|once|TRBV9
TGTGCCAGCAGCGTAGCTACACTAGCGGGGCAAGAGACCCAGTACTTC
CASSVATLAGQETQYF
>TRBJ2-3|TRBD2|-|TRBV11-3
TGTGCCAGCAGCTCCGAGCGGGAGGGGACAGATACGCAGTATTTT
CASSSEREGTDTQYF
>TRBJ1-5|-|-|TRBV28
TGTGCCAGCAGTCCGATTACAGGGACCGATAAATTTAGCAATCAGCCCCAGCATTTT
CASSPITGTDKFSNQPQHF
>TRBJ2-7|TRBD2|few|TRBV6-1
TGTGCCAGCAGTGAGTTTGGGGGACTAGCGGTTTCCTACGAGCAGTACTTC
CASSEFGGLAVSYEQYF
>TRBJ2-1|-|-|TRBV27
TGTGCCAGCAAGACGGGAGTCTCCTACAATGAGCAGTTCTTC
CASKTGVSYNEQFF
>TRBJ2-7|TRBD2|few|TRBV3-1/TRBV3-2
TGTGCCAGCAGCCCATGGACTAGCGGGACTACTCCGAGCTCCTACGAGCAGTACTTC
CASSPWTSGTTPSSYEQYF
>TRBJ1-3|TRBD1|-|TRBV19
TGTGCCAGTAGTATAGATGCCCCGGGGACAGGGGGCTTTGGAAACACCATATATTTT
CASSIDAPGTGGFGNTIYF
>TRBJ2-1|-|-|TRBV5-1
TGCGCCAGCAGCGTCCCGGGGTGGGGGCAGTTCTTC
CASSVPGWGQFF
>TRBJ2-2|TRBD2|-|TRBV27
TGTGCCAGCGGTAGCGGGCTTGCTCATCCCGGGGAGCTGTTTTTT
CASGSGLAHPGELFF
>TRBJ2-1|TRBD2|-|TRBV19
TGTGCCAGTAGTAAGACTAGCGGGGTCTACAATGAGCAGTTCTTC
CASSKTSGVYNEQFF
>TRBJ2-3|-|-|TRBV9
TGTGCCAGCAGCCGGTCATTAGGGGCAGATACGCAGTATTTT
CASSRSLGADTQYF
>TRBJ2-7|TRBD1|-|TRBV5-1
TGCGCCAGCAGCTTGGACGGGACAGGGTCCTACGAGCAGTACTTC
CASSLDGTGSYEQYF
>TRBJ1-2|TRBD1|-|TRBV27
TGTGCCAGCAGTTCCCCGACAGGGGGTGACTATGGCTACACCTTC
CASSSPTGGDYGYTF
>TRBJ2-5|TRBD2|few|TRBV3-1/TRBV3-2
TGTGCCAGCAGCCACTGGACTAGCGGCTCCCAAGAGACCCAGTACTTC
CASSHWTSGSQETQYF
>TRBJ2-1|TRBD2|-|TRBV5-4
TGTGCCAGCAGCTTGGCTGGCGGGAGACTGTACAATGAGCAGTTCTTC
CASSLAGGRLYNEQFF
>TRBJ2-7|TRBD1|once|TRBV18
TGTGCCAGCTCAACTAAGGGGGCTTGGGAGCAGTACTTC
CASSTKGAWEQYF
>TRBJ1-5|TRBD1|-|TRBV5-6
TGTGCCAGCAGCCAGGGACAGGTCAATCAGCCCCAGCATTTT
CASSQGQVNQPQHF
>TRBJ1-5|-|-|TRBV28
TGTGCCAGCAGTTTGGGAGGGTATAGCAATCAGCCCCAGCATTTT
CASSLGGYSNQPQHF